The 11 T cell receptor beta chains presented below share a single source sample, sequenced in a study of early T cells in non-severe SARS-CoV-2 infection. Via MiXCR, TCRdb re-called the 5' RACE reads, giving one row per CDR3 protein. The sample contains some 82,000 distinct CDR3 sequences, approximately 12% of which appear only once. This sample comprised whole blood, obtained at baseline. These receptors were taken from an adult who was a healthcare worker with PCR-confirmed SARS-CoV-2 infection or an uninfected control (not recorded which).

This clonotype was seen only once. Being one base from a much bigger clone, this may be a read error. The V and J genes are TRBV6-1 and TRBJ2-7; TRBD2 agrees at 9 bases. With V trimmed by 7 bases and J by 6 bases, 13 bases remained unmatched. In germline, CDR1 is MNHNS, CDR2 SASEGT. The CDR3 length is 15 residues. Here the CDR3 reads CASIKRGDAPPEQYF. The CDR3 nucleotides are TGTGCCAGCATCAAGCGGGGGGATGCCCCACCCGAGCAGTACTTC.

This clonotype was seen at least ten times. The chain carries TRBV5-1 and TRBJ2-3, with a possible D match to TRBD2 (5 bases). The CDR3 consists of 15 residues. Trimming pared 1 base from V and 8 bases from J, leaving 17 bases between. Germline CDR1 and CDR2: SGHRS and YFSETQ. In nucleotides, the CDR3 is TGCGCCAGCAGCTTGTCTTGGGGATCGGGGTCTACGCAGTATTTT. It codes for CASSLSWGSGSTQYF.

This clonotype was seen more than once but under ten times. DNA of the CDR3: TGTGCCAGTAGTCTACAGGAATACTATGGCTACACCTTC. This codes for CASSLQEYYGYTF. J is TRBJ1-2 and V is TRBV19; weak D call: TRBD1 (5 bases). CDR1 is LNHDA and CDR2 is SQIVND in the germline V gene (reference sequence). This CDR3 contains 13 residues. The ends were cut back, 5 bases at V and 3 bases at J, with 10 bases in the middle.

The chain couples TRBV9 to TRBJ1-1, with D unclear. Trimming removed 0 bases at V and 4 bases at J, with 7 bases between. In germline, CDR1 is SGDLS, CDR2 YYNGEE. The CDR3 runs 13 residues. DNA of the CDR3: TGTGCCAGCAGCGTAGTTGGTAGCACTGAAGCTTTCTTT. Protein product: CASSVVGSTEAFF.

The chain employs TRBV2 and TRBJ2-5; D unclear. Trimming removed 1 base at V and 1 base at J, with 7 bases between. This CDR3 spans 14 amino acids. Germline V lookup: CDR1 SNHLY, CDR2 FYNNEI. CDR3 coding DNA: TGTGCCAGCAGTGAAGGACGGCTCCAAGAGACCCAGTACTTC. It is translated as CASSEGRLQETQYF.

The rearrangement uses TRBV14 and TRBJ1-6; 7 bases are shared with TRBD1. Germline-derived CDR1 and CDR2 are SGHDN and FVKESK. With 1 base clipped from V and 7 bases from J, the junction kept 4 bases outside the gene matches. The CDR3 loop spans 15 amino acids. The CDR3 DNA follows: TGTGCCAGCAGCCAAGGGGCAGGGGGAAATTCACCCCTCCACTTT. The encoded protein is CASSQGAGGNSPLHF.

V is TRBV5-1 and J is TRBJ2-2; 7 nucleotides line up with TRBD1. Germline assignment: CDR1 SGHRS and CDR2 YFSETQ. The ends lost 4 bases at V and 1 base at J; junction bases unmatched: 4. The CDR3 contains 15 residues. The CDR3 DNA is TGCGCCAGCAGCCCCGGGACAGTGAACACCGGGGAGCTGTTTTTT. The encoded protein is CASSPGTVNTGELFF.

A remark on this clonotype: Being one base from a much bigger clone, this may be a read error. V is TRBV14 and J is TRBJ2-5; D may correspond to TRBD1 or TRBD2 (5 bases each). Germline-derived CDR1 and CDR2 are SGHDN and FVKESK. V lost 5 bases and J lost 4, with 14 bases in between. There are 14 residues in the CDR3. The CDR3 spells CASSYLGPPETQYF. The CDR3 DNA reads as TGTGCCAGCAGCTACCTGGGACCGCCAGAGACCCAGTACTTC.

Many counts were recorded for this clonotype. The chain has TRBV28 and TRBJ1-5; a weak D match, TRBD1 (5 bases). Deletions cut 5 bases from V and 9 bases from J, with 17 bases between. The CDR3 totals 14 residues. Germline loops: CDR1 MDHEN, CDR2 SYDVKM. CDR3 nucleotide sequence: TGTGCCAGCAGTGGGGGGGGTTTGTTGATGCCCCAGCATTTT. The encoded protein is CASSGGGLLMPQHF.

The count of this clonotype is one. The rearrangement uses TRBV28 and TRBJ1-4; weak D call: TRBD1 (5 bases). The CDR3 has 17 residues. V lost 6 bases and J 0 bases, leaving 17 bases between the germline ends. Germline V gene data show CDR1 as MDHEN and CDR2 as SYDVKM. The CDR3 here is CASSNVGVLPTNEKLFF. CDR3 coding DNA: TGTGCCAGCAGCAACGTGGGGGTCCTCCCAACTAATGAAAAACTGTTTTTT.

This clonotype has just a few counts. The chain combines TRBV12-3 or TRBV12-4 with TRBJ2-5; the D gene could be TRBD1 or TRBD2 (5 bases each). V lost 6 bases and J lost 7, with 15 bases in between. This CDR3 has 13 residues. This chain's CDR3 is CASSPRGSGTQYF. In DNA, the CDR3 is TGTGCCAGCAGCCCACGGGGCTCCGGGACCCAGTACTTC.